These T cell receptor beta chains were read from a single sample in a study of blood T cell repertoires in COVID-19. Sequencing used immunoSEQ multiplex PCR; TCRdb keeps in-frame clones, though not all of them. Of 380,000 or so clones in the sample, over 75% were seen once. Sequencing was done on a sample of PBMCs or T cells enriched from blood (not recorded which). Receptors were obtained from a man aged 25-40 years who had recovered from COVID-19. CDR3s leave out the opening cysteine and the closing phenylalanine or tryptophan.

TRBV25-1,10,ASSEFLAEQY
TRBV19,12,ATGAAGGPFEQY
TRBV2,11,ASSPDSTGELF
TRBV20-1,12,SASIPGGFYEQY
TRBV12-3/TRBV12-4,11,ASSVDRIGGYT
TRBV5-1,15,ASSGRTSGGAQETQY
TRBV2,10,ASSGSSREAF
TRBV19,14,ASTPWQGGEREKLF
TRBV11-3,12,ASSLRGRPGELF
TRBV11-3,15,ASSLGSKTGGGNEQF
TRBV11-2,9,ASSPSGELF
TRBV3-1/TRBV3-2,13,ASSNRDTATGELF
TRBV7-2,14,ASSPTAGQGSYEQY
TRBV5-1,13,ASSLVPTANTEAF
TRBV7-6,13,ASSLAFGGQETQY
TRBV6-6,13,ASTKTGTGVTEAF
TRBV29-1,12,SVTGQGGNEKLF
TRBV19,13,ASFSGTASYYGYT
TRBV5-1,15,ASSLYGSSGSYNEQF
TRBV7-2,12,ASRSGTVNSPLH
TRBV15,16,ATSRVRFAGGSSYEQY
TRBV30,11,AFEGAGSSPLH
TRBV10-2,13,ASNFPWDTGNEQF
TRBV18,14,ASSPQGGQGGQPQH
TRBV10-1,11,ASSVRTNTEAF
TRBV7-2,14,ASSLLMETALDTQY
TRBV7-6,13,ASSLGGRPLYEQY
TRBV5-1,13,ASSFSLQGSEKLF
TRBV7-8,11,ASSLYGNQPQH
TRBV6-1,13,ASSESWGPNEKLF
TRBV7-9,13,ASSRGAQPYNEQF
TRBV29-1,10,SVGGSSYGYT
TRBV30,12,AWAISTVNYGYT
TRBV6-5,12,ASSYAGTNYGYT
TRBV28,13,ASSLLDSYNSPLH
TRBV21-1,14,ASSTQKGGVGYGYT
TRBV18,12,ASSPPGQLYGYT
TRBV4-3,13,ASSHSAGNSYEQY
TRBV3-1/TRBV3-2,14,ASSQGRGSNTGELF
TRBV7-2,14,ASAPPGLAGYNEQF
TRBV9,11,ASSPHRDTEAF
TRBV11-3,13,ASSLGPSGGNEQF
TRBV3-1/TRBV3-2,10,ASSQDGREAF
TRBV7-2,15,ASSSTRTGMRNTEAF
TRBV30,12,AWRVGPGNQPQH
TRBV27,11,ASPGFSGQGTF
TRBV29-1,10,SLRQDQETQY
TRBV7-3,12,ASSSDRASGEQY
TRBV3-1/TRBV3-2,14,ASSQNLRGKGNTIY
TRBV10-3,9,AITGDYGYT
TRBV4-3,11,ASSHSGGITQY
TRBV4-3,14,ASSQLLSGGTDTQY
TRBV30,15,AWSTPTGAPWHYGYT